This is a list of T cell receptor beta chains from one sample in a study of blood T cell repertoires in COVID-19. Assay used: immunoSEQ multiplex PCR; TCRdb lists only in-frame clones, some missing. The data show around 200,000 clones, approximately 80% seen once. The sequenced sample consisted of peripheral blood. All receptors derive from a woman aged 45-59 years with acute or convalescent COVID-19. Each CDR3 is given with its conserved first and last residue. Fields, in order: CDR3 protein, J gene, clone size, V gene, D gene. A D gene is named only where the DNA matches it firmly. The listing skips clone size in some rows; elsewhere it reads once, few, many or a size class.

cdr3_aa: CASSEYTPVGANYGYTF
j_call: TRBJ1-2
clone_size: NA
v_call: TRBV25-1
d_call: NA

cdr3_aa: CASSVLNAGSTDTQYF
j_call: TRBJ2-3
clone_size: NA
v_call: TRBV9
d_call: NA

cdr3_aa: CASSPSGSGGAREQYF
j_call: TRBJ2-7
clone_size: once
v_call: TRBV18
d_call: TRBD2

cdr3_aa: CASWTGSSYEQYF
j_call: TRBJ2-7
clone_size: NA
v_call: TRBV28
d_call: TRBD1

cdr3_aa: CASSDDRAEQYF
j_call: TRBJ2-7
clone_size: NA
v_call: TRBV11-2
d_call: TRBD1

cdr3_aa: CASSQDSRRYPNTEAFF
j_call: TRBJ1-1
clone_size: NA
v_call: TRBV23-1
d_call: NA

cdr3_aa: CAVWARWNEKLFF
j_call: TRBJ1-4
clone_size: NA
v_call: TRBV28
d_call: NA

cdr3_aa: CASSSSGGVGHQPQHF
j_call: TRBJ1-5
clone_size: NA
v_call: TRBV7-2
d_call: NA

cdr3_aa: CASQPVLNTGELFF
j_call: TRBJ2-2
clone_size: NA
v_call: TRBV19
d_call: NA

cdr3_aa: CASSHTGKNYGYTF
j_call: TRBJ1-2
clone_size: few
v_call: TRBV3-1/TRBV3-2
d_call: NA

cdr3_aa: CASSLQDRFHGYTF
j_call: TRBJ1-2
clone_size: NA
v_call: TRBV5-6
d_call: TRBD1

cdr3_aa: CASRRSGVPHEQYF
j_call: TRBJ2-7
clone_size: NA
v_call: TRBV19
d_call: TRBD2

cdr3_aa: CASSAFRRGLANTGELFF
j_call: TRBJ2-2
clone_size: NA
v_call: TRBV7-8
d_call: NA

cdr3_aa: CSVDGTSGVTDTQYF
j_call: TRBJ2-3
clone_size: few
v_call: TRBV29-1
d_call: TRBD2

cdr3_aa: CATSRERRTGTFGDTQYF
j_call: TRBJ2-3
clone_size: NA
v_call: TRBV15
d_call: TRBD1

cdr3_aa: CASSYQTGARADTQYF
j_call: TRBJ2-3
clone_size: NA
v_call: TRBV28
d_call: TRBD1

cdr3_aa: CASRMTGVNTEAFF
j_call: TRBJ1-1
clone_size: NA
v_call: TRBV5-1
d_call: TRBD1

cdr3_aa: CASSLGGFTYEQYF
j_call: TRBJ2-7
clone_size: NA
v_call: TRBV28
d_call: NA

cdr3_aa: CASSYLSRGGTDTQYF
j_call: TRBJ2-3
clone_size: NA
v_call: TRBV6-5
d_call: NA

cdr3_aa: CASLRRGSNEQFF
j_call: TRBJ2-1
clone_size: NA
v_call: TRBV2
d_call: NA

cdr3_aa: CASSLDGQGGQPQHF
j_call: TRBJ1-5
clone_size: NA
v_call: TRBV5-1
d_call: TRBD1

cdr3_aa: CAISGVSTEAFF
j_call: TRBJ1-1
clone_size: NA
v_call: TRBV10-3
d_call: NA

cdr3_aa: CASSPHTRGGDKNIQYF
j_call: TRBJ2-4
clone_size: NA
v_call: TRBV19
d_call: TRBD2

cdr3_aa: CASSYRAGSSYEQYF
j_call: TRBJ2-7
clone_size: few
v_call: TRBV6-5
d_call: NA

cdr3_aa: CASTNTATNEKLFF
j_call: TRBJ1-4
clone_size: NA
v_call: TRBV6-5
d_call: NA

cdr3_aa: CASSPLLAGVETQYF
j_call: TRBJ2-5
clone_size: NA
v_call: TRBV5-1
d_call: TRBD2

cdr3_aa: CSANGDSNEKLFF
j_call: TRBJ1-4
clone_size: NA
v_call: TRBV29-1
d_call: TRBD1

cdr3_aa: CAWSEWTGSPFF
j_call: TRBJ2-1
clone_size: NA
v_call: TRBV30
d_call: TRBD1

cdr3_aa: CASSLYYGNQPQHF
j_call: TRBJ1-5
clone_size: NA
v_call: TRBV5-6
d_call: NA

cdr3_aa: CAWSVKILQGTEAFF
j_call: TRBJ1-1
clone_size: NA
v_call: TRBV30
d_call: NA

cdr3_aa: CASSLVGTGEGYEQYF
j_call: TRBJ2-7
clone_size: NA
v_call: TRBV7-2
d_call: TRBD1

cdr3_aa: CASSKTSSGPNEQFF
j_call: TRBJ2-1
clone_size: NA
v_call: TRBV7-2
d_call: TRBD2

cdr3_aa: CASSLLGGNQPQHF
j_call: TRBJ1-5
clone_size: NA
v_call: TRBV28
d_call: NA

cdr3_aa: CASFGGTGTGSEQYF
j_call: TRBJ2-7
clone_size: many
v_call: TRBV6-5
d_call: NA

cdr3_aa: CASSLGGGGQETQYF
j_call: TRBJ2-5
clone_size: NA
v_call: TRBV5-1
d_call: TRBD2

cdr3_aa: CASSEGRRGGTDTQYF
j_call: TRBJ2-3
clone_size: NA
v_call: TRBV6-1
d_call: TRBD2

cdr3_aa: CASSAGTGVGNTIYF
j_call: TRBJ1-3
clone_size: NA
v_call: TRBV5-4
d_call: TRBD1

cdr3_aa: CASSLKRTGITEQYF
j_call: TRBJ2-7
clone_size: NA
v_call: TRBV5-5
d_call: TRBD1

cdr3_aa: CATSDSTGFTDTQYF
j_call: TRBJ2-3
clone_size: NA
v_call: TRBV24-1
d_call: TRBD1

cdr3_aa: CAINELGTNEKLFF
j_call: TRBJ1-4
clone_size: NA
v_call: TRBV10-3
d_call: NA

cdr3_aa: CASSDRDRGISSYNEQFF
j_call: TRBJ2-1
clone_size: NA
v_call: TRBV5-1
d_call: TRBD1

cdr3_aa: CAWREHRDLTYEQYF
j_call: TRBJ2-7
clone_size: NA
v_call: TRBV30
d_call: NA

cdr3_aa: CASSPRLAVGSYNEQFF
j_call: TRBJ2-1
clone_size: NA
v_call: TRBV5-8
d_call: TRBD2

cdr3_aa: CASSLDPTSGRNEQFF
j_call: TRBJ2-1
clone_size: NA
v_call: TRBV11-2
d_call: TRBD2

cdr3_aa: CASSFLDRIDQPQHF
j_call: TRBJ1-5
clone_size: NA
v_call: TRBV6-5
d_call: NA

cdr3_aa: CASSFGLTNTGELFF
j_call: TRBJ2-2
clone_size: NA
v_call: TRBV7-2
d_call: NA

cdr3_aa: CASSFGGTRGGNEQFF
j_call: TRBJ2-1
clone_size: NA
v_call: TRBV5-4
d_call: NA

cdr3_aa: CASSPRGSSYNEQFF
j_call: TRBJ2-1
clone_size: NA
v_call: TRBV5-1
d_call: NA

cdr3_aa: CASSPGTSGSTGELFF
j_call: TRBJ2-2
clone_size: NA
v_call: TRBV18
d_call: TRBD2

cdr3_aa: CASSARTGQGSPLHF
j_call: TRBJ1-6
clone_size: once
v_call: TRBV11-2
d_call: TRBD1

cdr3_aa: CASRDNGKETQYF
j_call: TRBJ2-5
clone_size: NA
v_call: TRBV19
d_call: NA

cdr3_aa: CASRKDRGDRQPQHF
j_call: TRBJ1-5
clone_size: NA
v_call: TRBV19
d_call: TRBD1

cdr3_aa: CASTRDRGSYNEQFF
j_call: TRBJ2-1
clone_size: NA
v_call: TRBV2
d_call: TRBD1

cdr3_aa: CSAGSGLAGFEQFF
j_call: TRBJ2-1
clone_size: NA
v_call: TRBV29-1
d_call: TRBD2

cdr3_aa: CASSYIGRGNQPQHF
j_call: TRBJ1-5
clone_size: NA
v_call: TRBV6-2/TRBV6-3
d_call: NA

cdr3_aa: CASSLQGTGASYNSPLHF
j_call: TRBJ1-6
clone_size: NA
v_call: TRBV5-1
d_call: TRBD1

cdr3_aa: CASSVAFEGTEAFF
j_call: TRBJ1-1
clone_size: NA
v_call: TRBV9
d_call: NA

cdr3_aa: CASSLLGLRTDTQYF
j_call: TRBJ2-3
clone_size: NA
v_call: TRBV7-6
d_call: NA

cdr3_aa: CASSQGYPGLAGVGTDTQYF
j_call: TRBJ2-3
clone_size: NA
v_call: TRBV3-1/TRBV3-2
d_call: TRBD2